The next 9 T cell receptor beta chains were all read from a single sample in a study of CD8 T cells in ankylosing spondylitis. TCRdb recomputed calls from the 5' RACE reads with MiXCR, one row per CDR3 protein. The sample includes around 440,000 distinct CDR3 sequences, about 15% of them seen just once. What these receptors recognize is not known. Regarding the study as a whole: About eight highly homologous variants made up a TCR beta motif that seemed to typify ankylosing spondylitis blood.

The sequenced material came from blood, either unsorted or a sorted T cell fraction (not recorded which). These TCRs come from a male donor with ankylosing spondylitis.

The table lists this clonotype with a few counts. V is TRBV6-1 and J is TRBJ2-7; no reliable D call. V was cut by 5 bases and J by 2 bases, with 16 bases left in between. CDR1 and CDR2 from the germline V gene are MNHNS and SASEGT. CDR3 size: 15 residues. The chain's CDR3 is CASSPRHHTTYEQYF. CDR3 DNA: TGTGCCAGCAGTCCAAGACACCACACCACCTACGAGCAGTACTTC.

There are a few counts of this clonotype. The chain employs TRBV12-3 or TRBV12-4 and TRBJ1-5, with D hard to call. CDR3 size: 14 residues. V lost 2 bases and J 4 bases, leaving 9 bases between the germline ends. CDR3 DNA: TGTGCCAGCAGTTTACGGCAGCCGAATCAGCCCCAGCATTTT. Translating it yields CASSLRQPNQPQHF.

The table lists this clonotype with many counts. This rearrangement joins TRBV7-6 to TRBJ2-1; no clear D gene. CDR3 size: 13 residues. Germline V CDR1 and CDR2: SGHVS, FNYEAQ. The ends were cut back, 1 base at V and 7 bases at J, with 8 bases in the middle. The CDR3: CASSLDRLNEQFF. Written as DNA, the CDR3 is TGTGCCAGCAGCTTAGATCGGTTAAATGAGCAGTTCTTC.

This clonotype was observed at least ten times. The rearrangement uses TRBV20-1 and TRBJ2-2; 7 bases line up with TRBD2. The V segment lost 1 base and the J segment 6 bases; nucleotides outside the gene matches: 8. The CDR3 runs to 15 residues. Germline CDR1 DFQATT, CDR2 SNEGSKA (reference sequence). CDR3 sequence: CSARARLASAGELFF. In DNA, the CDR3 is TGCAGTGCTAGAGCCCGACTAGCTAGTGCCGGGGAGCTGTTTTTT.

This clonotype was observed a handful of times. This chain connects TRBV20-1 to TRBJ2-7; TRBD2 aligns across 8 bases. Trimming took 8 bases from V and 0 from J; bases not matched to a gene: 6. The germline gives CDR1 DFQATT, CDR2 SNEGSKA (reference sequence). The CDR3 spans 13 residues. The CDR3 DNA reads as TGCAGTCCCGGGACTAGAAGCTCCTACGAGCAGTACTTC. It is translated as CSPGTRSSYEQYF.

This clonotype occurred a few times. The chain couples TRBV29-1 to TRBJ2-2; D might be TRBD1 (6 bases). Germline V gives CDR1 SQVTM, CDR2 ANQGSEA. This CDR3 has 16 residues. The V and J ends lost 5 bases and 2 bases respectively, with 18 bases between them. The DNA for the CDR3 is TGCAGCGTTCGGGACACAAGTTTATTTAACACCGGGGAGCTGTTTTTT. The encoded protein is CSVRDTSLFNTGELFF.

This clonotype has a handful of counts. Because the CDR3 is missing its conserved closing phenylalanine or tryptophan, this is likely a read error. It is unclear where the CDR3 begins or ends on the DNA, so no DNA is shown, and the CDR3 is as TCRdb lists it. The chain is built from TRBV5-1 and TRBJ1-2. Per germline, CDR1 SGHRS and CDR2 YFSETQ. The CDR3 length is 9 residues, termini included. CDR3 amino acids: CASSPYPRY.

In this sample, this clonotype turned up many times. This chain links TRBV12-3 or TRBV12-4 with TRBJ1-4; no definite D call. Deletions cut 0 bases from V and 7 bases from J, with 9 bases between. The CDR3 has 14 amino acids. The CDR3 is CASSLAEGGEKLFF. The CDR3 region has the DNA TGTGCCAGCAGTTTAGCGGAGGGCGGTGAAAAACTGTTTTTT.

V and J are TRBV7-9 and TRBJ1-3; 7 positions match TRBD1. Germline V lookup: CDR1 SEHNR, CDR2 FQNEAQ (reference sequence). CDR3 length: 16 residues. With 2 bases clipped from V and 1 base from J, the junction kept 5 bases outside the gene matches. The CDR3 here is CASSLSGTASGNTIYF. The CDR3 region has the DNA TGTGCCAGCAGCTTAAGCGGGACAGCGTCTGGAAACACCATATATTTT.